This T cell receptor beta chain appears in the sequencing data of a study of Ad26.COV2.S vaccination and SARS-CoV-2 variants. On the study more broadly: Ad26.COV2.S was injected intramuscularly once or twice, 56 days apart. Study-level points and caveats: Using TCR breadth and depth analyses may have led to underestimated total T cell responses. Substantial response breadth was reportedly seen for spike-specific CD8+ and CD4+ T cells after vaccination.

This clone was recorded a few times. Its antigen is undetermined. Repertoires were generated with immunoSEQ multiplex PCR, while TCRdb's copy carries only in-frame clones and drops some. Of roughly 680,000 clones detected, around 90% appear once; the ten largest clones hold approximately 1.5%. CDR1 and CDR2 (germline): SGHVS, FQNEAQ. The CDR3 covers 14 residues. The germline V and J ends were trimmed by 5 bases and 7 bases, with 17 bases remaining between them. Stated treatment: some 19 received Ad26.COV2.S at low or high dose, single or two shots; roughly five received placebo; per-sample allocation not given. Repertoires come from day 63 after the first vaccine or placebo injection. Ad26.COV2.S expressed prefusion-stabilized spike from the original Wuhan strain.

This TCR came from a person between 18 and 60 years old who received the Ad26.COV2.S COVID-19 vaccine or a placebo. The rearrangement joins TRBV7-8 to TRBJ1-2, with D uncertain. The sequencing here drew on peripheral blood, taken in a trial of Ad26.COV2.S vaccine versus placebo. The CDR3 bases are TGTGCCAGCAGCGCGTCTTACGACTTATCTGGCTACACCTTC. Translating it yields CASSASYDLSGYTF.